This T cell receptor beta chain was documented in a study of CD8 T cells in ankylosing spondylitis. Whole-study findings and limits: In ankylosing spondylitis patients, matched synovial fluid reportedly showed significant enrichment of disease-linked clones. A TCR beta motif of under ten highly homologous variants seemed to mark ankylosing spondylitis blood. Certain motif variants had earlier been reported in reactive arthritis synovial fluid and blood.

CDR1 SGHAT and CDR2 FQNNGV come from the germline V gene. The CDR3 spans 15 residues. V shed 5 bases, J shed 11 bases, and the junction held 16 bases outside the gene matches. Note on this clonotype: The antigen is undetermined.

5'-RACE, quantitative and with molecular barcodes, yielded the TCR beta libraries. Each CDR3 protein gets one entry after TCRdb re-called the 5' RACE reads with MiXCR. The data contain 200,000 to 250,000 distinct CDR3 sequences, about 11% of them singletons. Source material: blood, either unsorted or a sorted T cell fraction (not recorded which). The clonotype was recovered from a male donor with ankylosing spondylitis or in good health (not recorded which). The chain carries TRBV11-2 and TRBJ1-1; TRBD1 agrees at 8 bases. In nucleotides, the CDR3 is TGTGCCAGCAGCATAATAGGACAGGGAGTAGAACGGGCTTTCTTT. Translated: CASSIIGQGVERAFF.